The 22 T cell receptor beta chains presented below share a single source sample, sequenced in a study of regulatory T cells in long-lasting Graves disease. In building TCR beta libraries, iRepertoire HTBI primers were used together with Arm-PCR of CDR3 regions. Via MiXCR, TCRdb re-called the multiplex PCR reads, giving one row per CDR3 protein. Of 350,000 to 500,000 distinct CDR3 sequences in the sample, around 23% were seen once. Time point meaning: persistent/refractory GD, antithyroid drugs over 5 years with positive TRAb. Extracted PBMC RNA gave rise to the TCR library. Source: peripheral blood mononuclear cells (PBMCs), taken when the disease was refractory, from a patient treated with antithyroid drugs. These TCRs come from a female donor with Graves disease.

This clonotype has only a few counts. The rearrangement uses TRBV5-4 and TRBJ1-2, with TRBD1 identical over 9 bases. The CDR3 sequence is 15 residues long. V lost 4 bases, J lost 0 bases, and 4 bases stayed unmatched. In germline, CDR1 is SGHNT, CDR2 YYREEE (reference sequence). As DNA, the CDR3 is TGTGCCAGCAGCACAGGGGGCGACGCTAACTATGGCTACACCTTC. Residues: CASSTGGDANYGYTF.

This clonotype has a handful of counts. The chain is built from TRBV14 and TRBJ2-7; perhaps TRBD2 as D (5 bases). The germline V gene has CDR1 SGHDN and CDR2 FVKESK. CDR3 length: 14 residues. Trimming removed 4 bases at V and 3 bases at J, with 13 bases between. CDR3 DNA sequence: TGTGCCAGCAGCCGATTAAGCGGACTCTACGAGCAGTACTTC. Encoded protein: CASSRLSGLYEQYF.

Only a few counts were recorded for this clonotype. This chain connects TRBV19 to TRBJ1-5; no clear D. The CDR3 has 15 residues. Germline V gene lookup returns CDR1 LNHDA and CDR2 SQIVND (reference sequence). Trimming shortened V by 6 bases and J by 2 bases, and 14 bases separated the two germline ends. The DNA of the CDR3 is TGTGCCAGTAGGCAAGACACAGTAGGCAATCAGCCCCAGCATTTT. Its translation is CASRQDTVGNQPQHF.

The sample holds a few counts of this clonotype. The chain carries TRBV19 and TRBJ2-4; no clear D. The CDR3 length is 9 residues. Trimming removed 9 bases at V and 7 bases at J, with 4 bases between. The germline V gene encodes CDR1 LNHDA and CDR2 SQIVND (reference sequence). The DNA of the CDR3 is TGTGCCAGCGACAACATTCAGTACTTC. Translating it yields CASDNIQYF. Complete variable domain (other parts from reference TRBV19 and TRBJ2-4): DGGITQSPKYLFRKEGQNVTLSCEQNLNHDAMYWYRQDPGQGLRLIYYSQIVNDFQKGDIAEGYSVSREKKESFPLTVTSAQKNPTAFYLCASDNIQYFGAGTRLSVL.

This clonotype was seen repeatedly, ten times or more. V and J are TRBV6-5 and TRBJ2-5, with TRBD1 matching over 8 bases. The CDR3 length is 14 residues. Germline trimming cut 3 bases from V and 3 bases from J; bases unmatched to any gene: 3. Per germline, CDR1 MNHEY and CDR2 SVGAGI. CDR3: CASSYMTGEETQYF. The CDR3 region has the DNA TGTGCCAGCAGTTATATGACAGGGGAAGAGACCCAGTACTTC.

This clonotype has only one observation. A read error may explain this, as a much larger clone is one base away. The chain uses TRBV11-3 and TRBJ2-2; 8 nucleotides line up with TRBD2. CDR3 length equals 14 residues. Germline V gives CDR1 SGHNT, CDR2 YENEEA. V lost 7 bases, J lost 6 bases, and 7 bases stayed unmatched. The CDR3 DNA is TGTGCCAGCAACTGGTGGACTAGCCCCGGGGAGCTGTTTTTT. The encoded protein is CASNWWTSPGELFF.

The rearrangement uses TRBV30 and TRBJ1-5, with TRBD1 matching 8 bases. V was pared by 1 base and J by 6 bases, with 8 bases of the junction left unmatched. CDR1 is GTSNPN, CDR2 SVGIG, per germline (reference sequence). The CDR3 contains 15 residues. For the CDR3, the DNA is TGTGCCTGGAGTGACAAGCGTGACAGGGGTCAGCCCCAGCATTTT. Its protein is CAWSDKRDRGQPQHF.

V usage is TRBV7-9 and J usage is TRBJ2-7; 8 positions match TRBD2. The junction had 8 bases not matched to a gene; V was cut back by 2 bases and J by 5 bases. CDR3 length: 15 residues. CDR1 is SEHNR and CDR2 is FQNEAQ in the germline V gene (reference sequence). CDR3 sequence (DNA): TGTGCCAGCAGCTTATACGGCGGGAGGTTCGACGAGCAGTACTTC. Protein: CASSLYGGRFDEQYF.

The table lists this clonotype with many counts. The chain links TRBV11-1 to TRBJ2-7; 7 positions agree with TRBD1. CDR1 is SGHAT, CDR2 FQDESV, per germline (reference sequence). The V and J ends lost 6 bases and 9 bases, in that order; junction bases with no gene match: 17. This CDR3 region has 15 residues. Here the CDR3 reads CASRLSTGLPFVQYF. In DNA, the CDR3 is TGTGCCAGCAGGTTATCGACAGGGCTTCCCTTCGTGCAGTACTTC.

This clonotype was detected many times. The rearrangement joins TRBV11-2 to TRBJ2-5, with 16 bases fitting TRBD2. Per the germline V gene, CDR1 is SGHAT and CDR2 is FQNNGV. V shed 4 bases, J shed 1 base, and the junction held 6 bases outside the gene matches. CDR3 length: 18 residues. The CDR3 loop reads CASSSGTSGRAVQETQYF. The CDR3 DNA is TGTGCCAGCAGCTCTGGGACTAGCGGGAGGGCCGTCCAAGAGACCCAGTACTTC.

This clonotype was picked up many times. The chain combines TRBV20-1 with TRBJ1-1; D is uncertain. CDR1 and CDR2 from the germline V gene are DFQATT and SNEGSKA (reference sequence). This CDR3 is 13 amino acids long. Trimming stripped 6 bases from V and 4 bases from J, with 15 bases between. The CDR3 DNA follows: TGCAGTGCCCCCCGGGGTGTGACCACTGAAGCTTTCTTT. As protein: CSAPRGVTTEAFF.

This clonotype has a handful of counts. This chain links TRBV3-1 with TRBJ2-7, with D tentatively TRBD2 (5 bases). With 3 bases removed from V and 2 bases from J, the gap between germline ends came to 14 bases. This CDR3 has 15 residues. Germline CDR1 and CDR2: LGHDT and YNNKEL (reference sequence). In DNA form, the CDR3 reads TGTGCCAGCAGCCAGACCTCCCCCGGGGCCTACGAGCAGTACTTC. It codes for CASSQTSPGAYEQYF.

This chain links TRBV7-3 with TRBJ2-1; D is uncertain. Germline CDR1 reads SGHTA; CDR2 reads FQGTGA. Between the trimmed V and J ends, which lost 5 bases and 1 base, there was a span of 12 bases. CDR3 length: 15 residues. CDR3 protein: CASSLSVRSYNEQFF. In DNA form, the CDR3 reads TGTGCCAGCAGCCTGAGCGTACGTTCCTACAATGAGCAGTTCTTC.

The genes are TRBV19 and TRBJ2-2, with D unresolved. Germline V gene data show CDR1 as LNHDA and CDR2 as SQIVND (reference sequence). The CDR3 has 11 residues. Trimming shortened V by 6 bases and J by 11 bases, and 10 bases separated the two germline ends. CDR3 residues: CASSYGPELFF. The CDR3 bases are TGTGCCAGTAGCTACGGACCCGAGCTGTTTTTT.

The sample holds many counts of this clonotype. This chain's CDR3 is CASRTTISDRQMNTEAFF. In DNA, the CDR3 is TGTGCCAGCAGGACGACGATTTCAGACAGACAGATGAACACTGAAGCTTTCTTT. V and J are TRBV2 and TRBJ1-1, with D perhaps matching TRBD1 (5 bases). Germline V gene data show CDR1 as SNHLY and CDR2 as FYNNEI. Deletions cut 6 bases from V and 0 bases from J, with 23 bases between. The CDR3 runs to 18 residues.

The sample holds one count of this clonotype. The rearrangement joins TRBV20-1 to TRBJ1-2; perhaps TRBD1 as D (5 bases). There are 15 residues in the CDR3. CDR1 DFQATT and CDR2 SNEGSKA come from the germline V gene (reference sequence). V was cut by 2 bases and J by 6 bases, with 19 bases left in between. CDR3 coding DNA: TGCAGTGCTAGACCGCAACGGGGGTTCGTAGATGGCTACACCTTC. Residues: CSARPQRGFVDGYTF.

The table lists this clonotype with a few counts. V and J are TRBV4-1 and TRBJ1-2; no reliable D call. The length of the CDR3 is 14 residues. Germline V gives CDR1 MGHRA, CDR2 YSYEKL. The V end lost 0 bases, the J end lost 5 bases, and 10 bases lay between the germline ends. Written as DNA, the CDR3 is TGCGCCAGCAGCCAAGAAAGGACGGATTATGGCTACACCTTC. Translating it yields CASSQERTDYGYTF.

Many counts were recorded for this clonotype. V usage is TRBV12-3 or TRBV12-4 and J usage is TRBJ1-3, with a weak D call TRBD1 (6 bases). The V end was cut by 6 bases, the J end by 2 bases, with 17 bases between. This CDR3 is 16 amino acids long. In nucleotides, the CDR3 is TGTGCCAGCAGCTCGATACAGGGTTTTACTGGAAACACCATATATTTT. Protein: CASSSIQGFTGNTIYF.

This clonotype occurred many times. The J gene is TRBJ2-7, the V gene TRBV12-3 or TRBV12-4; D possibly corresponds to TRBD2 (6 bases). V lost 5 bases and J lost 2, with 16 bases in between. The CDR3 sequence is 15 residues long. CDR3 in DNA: TGTGCCAGCAGTCAATCCCGGGGGAAGCCCTACGAGCAGTACTTC. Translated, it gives CASSQSRGKPYEQYF.

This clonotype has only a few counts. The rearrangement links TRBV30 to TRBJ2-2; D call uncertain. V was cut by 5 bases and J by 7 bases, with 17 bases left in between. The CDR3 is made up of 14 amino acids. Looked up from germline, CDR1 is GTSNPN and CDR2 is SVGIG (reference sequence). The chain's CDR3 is CAWGVGPPSGELFF. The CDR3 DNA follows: TGTGCCTGGGGGGTAGGACCTCCCAGCGGGGAGCTGTTTTTT.

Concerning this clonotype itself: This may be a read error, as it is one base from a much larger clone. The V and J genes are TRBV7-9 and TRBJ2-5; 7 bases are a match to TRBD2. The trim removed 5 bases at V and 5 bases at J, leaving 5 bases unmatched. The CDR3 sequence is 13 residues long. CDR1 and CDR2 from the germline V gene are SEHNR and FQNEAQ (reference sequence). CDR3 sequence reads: CASSMKGGETQYF. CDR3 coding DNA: TGTGCCAGCAGCATGAAGGGAGGGGAGACCCAGTACTTC. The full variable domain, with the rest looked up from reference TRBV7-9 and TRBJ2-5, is DTGVSQNPRHKITKRGQNVTFRCDPISEHNRLYWYRQTLGQGPEFLTYFQNEAQLEKSRLLSDRFSAERPKGSFSTLEIQRTEQGDSAMYLCASSMKGGETQYFGPGTRLLVL.

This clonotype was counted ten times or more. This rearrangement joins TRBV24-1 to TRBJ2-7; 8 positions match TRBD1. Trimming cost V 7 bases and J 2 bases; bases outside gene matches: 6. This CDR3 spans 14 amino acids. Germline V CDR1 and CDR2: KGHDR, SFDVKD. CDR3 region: CATRVGTGTYEQYF. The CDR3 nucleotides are TGTGCCACCAGGGTGGGGACAGGTACCTACGAGCAGTACTTC.